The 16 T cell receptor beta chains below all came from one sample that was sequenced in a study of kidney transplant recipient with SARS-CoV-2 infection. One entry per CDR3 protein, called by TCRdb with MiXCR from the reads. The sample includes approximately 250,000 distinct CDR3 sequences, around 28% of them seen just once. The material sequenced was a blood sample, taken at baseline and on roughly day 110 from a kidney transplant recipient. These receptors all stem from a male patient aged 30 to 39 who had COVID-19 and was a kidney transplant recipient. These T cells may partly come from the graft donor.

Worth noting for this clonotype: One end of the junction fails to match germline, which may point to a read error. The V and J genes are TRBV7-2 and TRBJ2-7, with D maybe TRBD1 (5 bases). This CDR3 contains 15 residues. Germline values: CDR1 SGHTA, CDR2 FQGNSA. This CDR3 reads CASSLALTGSYGQYF. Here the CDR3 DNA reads TGTGCCAGCAGCTTAGCGCTTACAGGTTCCTACGGGCAGTACTTC.

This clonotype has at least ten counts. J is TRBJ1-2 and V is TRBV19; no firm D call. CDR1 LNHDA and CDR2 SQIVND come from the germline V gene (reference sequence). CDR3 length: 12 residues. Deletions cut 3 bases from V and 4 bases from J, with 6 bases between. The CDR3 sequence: CASSIEVYGYTF. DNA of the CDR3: TGTGCCAGTAGTATCGAGGTCTATGGCTACACCTTC.

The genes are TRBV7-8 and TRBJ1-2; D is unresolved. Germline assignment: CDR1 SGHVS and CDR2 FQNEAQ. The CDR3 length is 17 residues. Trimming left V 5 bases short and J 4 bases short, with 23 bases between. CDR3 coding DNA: TGTGCCAGCAGCATTTTGAAGTTTACCCGAAAGACCTATGGCTACACCTTC. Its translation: CASSILKFTRKTYGYTF.

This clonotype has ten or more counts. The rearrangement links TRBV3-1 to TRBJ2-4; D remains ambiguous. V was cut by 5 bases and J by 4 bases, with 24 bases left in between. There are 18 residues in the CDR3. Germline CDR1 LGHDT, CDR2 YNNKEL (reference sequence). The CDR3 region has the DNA TGTGCCAGCAGCGTGAAATGTTCCCATTTGCAAAGAAAAAACATTCAGTACTTC. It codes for CASSVKCSHLQRKNIQYF.

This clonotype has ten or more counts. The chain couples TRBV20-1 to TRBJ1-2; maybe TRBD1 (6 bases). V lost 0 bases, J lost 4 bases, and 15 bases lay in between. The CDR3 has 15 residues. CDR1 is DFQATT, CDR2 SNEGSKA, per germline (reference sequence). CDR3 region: CSAREHIGGLYGYTF. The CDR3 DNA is TGCAGTGCTAGAGAGCACATCGGGGGGCTCTATGGCTACACCTTC.

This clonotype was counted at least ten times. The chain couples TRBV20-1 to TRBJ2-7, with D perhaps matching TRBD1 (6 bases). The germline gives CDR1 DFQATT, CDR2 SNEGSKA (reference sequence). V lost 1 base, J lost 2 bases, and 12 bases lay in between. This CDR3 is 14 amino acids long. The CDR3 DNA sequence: TGCAGTGCTAGAGCAACAGGGACCCCCTACGAGCAGTACTTC. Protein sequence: CSARATGTPYEQYF.

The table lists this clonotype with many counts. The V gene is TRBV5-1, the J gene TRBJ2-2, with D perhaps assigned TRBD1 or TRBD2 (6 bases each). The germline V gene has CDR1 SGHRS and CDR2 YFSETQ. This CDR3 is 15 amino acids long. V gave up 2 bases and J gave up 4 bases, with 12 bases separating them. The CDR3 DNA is TGCGCCAGCAGCTTTGGAGGGGGACCCACCGGGGAGCTGTTTTTT. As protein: CASSFGGGPTGELFF.

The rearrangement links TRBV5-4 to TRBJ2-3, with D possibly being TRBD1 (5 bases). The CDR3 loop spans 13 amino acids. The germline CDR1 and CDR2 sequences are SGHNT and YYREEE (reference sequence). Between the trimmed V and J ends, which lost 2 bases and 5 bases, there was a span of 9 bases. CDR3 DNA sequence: TGTGCCAGCAGCTTCTGGGGCCGAGATACGCAGTATTTT. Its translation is CASSFWGRDTQYF. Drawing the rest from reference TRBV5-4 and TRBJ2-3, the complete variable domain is ETGVTQSPTHLIKTRGQQVTLRCSSQSGHNTVSWYQQALGQGPQFIFQYYREEENGRGNFPPRFSGLQFPNYSSELNVNALELDDSALYLCASSFWGRDTQYFGPGTRLTVL.

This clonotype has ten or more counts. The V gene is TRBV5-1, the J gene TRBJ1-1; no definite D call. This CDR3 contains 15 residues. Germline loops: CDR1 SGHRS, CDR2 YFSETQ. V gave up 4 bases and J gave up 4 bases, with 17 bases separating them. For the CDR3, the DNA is TGCGCCAGCAGCCCGGTAAATACGAAACCCACTGAAGCTTTCTTT. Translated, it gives CASSPVNTKPTEAFF.

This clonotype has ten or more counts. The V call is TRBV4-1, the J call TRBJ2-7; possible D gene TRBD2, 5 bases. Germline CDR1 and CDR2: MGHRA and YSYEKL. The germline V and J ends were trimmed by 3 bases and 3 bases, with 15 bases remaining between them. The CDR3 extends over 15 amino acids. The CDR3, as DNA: TGCGCCAGCAGCCAGACCGGGAAGACGAACTACGAGCAGTACTTC. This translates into CASSQTGKTNYEQYF.

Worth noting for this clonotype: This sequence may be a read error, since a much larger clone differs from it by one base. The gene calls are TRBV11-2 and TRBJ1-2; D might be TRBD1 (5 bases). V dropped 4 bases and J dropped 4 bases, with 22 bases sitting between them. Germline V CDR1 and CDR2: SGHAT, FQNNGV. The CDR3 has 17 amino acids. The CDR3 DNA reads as TGTGCCAGCAGCTCAGGGCCAACAAGCAGAAGGACCTATGGCTACACCTTC. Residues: CASSSGPTSRRTYGYTF. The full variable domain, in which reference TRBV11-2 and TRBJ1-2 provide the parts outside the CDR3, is EAGVAQSPRYKIIEKRQSVAFWCNPISGHATLYWYQQILGQGPKLLIQFQNNGVVDDSQLPKDRFSAERLKGVDSTLKIQPAKLEDSAVYLCASSSGPTSRRTYGYTFGSGTRLTVV.

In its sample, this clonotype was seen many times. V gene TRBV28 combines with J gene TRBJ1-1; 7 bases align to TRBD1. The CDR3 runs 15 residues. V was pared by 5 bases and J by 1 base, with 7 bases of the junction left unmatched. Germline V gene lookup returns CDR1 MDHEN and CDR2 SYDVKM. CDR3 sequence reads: CASSLYRGRNTEAFF. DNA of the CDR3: TGTGCCAGCAGTCTATACAGGGGCAGGAACACTGAAGCTTTCTTT.

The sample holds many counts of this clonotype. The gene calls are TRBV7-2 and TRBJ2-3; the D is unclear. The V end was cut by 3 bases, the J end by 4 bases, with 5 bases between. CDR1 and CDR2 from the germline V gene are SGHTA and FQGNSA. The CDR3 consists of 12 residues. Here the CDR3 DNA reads TGTGCCAGCAGCTTTATAGCAGATACGCAGTATTTT. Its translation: CASSFIADTQYF. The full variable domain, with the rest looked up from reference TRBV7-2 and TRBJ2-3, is GAGVSQSPSNKVTEKGKDVELRCDPISGHTALYWYRQSLGQGLEFLIYFQGNSAPDKSGLPSDRFSAERTGGSVSTLTIQRTQQEDSAVYLCASSFIADTQYFGPGTRLTVL.

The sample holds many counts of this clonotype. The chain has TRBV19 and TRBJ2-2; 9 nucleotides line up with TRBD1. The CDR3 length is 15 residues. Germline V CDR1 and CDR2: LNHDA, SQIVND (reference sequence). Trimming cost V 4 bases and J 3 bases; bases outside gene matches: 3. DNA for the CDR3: TGTGCCAGTAGTAGGGACAGGGTGGACACCGGGGAGCTGTTTTTT. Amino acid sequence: CASSRDRVDTGELFF.

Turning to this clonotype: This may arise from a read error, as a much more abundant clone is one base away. CDR3 residues: CANSFYALETQYF. The CDR3 bases are TGTGCCAACAGCTTCTACGCCCTGGAGACCCAGTACTTC. The V call is TRBV7-9, the J call TRBJ2-5; D is ambiguous. Germline-derived CDR1 and CDR2 are SEHNR and FQNEAQ (reference sequence). The length of the CDR3 is 13 residues.

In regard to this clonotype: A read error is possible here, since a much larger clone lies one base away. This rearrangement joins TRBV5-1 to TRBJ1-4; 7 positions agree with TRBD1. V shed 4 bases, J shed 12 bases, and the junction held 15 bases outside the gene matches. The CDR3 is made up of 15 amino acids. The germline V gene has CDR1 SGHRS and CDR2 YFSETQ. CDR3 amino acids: CASSPAGPKDRELFF. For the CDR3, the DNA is TGCGCCAGCAGCCCCGCGGGGCCCAAAGACAGGGAACTGTTTTTT.